Each of the 23 T cell receptor beta chains below was sequenced from the same sample in a study of T cell changes during pregnancy in multiple sclerosis (dated by TCRdb to the late 2010s). To prepare the library, the immunoSEQ multiplex PCR assay was applied. As stored in TCRdb, this immuneACCESS dataset retains in-frame rearrangements with V and J assigned. A fraction of the clones does not appear; measured against another copy, unresolved V genes explain less than half of the discrepancy, and the remainder lacks a known reason. A total of around 57,000 clones appear in this sample, about nine tenths of them only once. 2% to 2.5% of the sample belongs to the ten largest clones. This specimen consisted of peripheral blood, obtained in the third trimester of pregnancy. The receptor set was obtained from a female donor in good health, enrolled as a control in a pregnancy study.

This rearrangement joins TRBV9 to TRBJ1-2, with TRBD1 matching 7 bases. This CDR3 has 12 amino acids. J was trimmed by 7 bases and V by 7 bases; bases with no gene match: 7. CDR1 and CDR2 (germline): SGDLS, YYNGEE. The CDR3 loop reads CASYDRVGGYTF. The CDR3 DNA follows: TGTGCCAGCTATGACAGGGTAGGTGGCTACACCTTC.

V gene TRBV14 combines with J gene TRBJ1-2; 8 nucleotides line up with TRBD1. Germline V lookup: CDR1 SGHDN, CDR2 FVKESK. This CDR3 spans 13 amino acids. V shed 3 bases, J shed 7 bases, and the junction held 4 bases outside the gene matches. The CDR3 DNA reads as TGTGCCAGCAGCCAGGGCACAGGGGGTGGCTACACCTTC. It codes for CASSQGTGGGYTF.

The chain carries TRBV6-1 and TRBJ1-1; 11 nucleotides match TRBD1. This CDR3 has 14 amino acids. Germline CDR1 MNHNS, CDR2 SASEGT. The V and J ends lost 6 bases and 4 bases, in that order; junction bases with no gene match: 4. In DNA, the CDR3 is TGTGCCAGCAGACCCGGGACAGGGGGCACTGAAGCTTTCTTT. As protein: CASRPGTGGTEAFF.

The rearrangement uses TRBV25-1 and TRBJ1-1; D ambiguous. Per the germline V gene, CDR1 is MGHDK and CDR2 is SYGVNS. CDR3 size: 13 residues. The V and J ends lost 1 base and 1 base respectively, with 4 bases between them. The CDR3 here is CASSESENTEAFF. CDR3 DNA sequence: TGTGCCAGCAGTGAATCAGAGAACACTGAAGCTTTCTTT. Combining the CDR3 with reference TRBV25-1 and TRBJ1-1 gives the whole variable domain EADIYQTPRYLVIGTGKKITLECSQTMGHDKMYWYQQDPGMELHLIHYSYGVNSTEKGDLSSESTVSRIRTEHFPLTLESARPSHTSQYLCASSESENTEAFFGQGTRLTVV.

The V call is TRBV6-5, the J call TRBJ2-2; D remains unclear. Germline CDR1 MNHEY, CDR2 SVGAGI. This CDR3 is built from 13 residues. The V end lost 6 bases, the J end lost 1 base, and 6 bases lay between the germline ends. Written as DNA, the CDR3 is TGTGCCAGCAGAGCAAAGAACACCGGGGAGCTGTTTTTT. It yields the protein CASRAKNTGELFF.

The V and J genes are TRBV18 and TRBJ1-1; 7 nucleotides match TRBD1. V gave up 3 bases and J gave up 4 bases; unmatched junction bases: 2. Germline CDR1 KGHSH, CDR2 LQKENI. The CDR3 length is 13 residues. The CDR3 loop reads CASSPNRGTEAFF. The CDR3 DNA follows: TGTGCCAGCTCACCGAACAGGGGCACTGAAGCTTTCTTT.

The chain is built from TRBV9 and TRBJ1-6; 8 bases agree with TRBD1. In germline, CDR1 is SGDLS, CDR2 YYNGEE. The CDR3 runs 14 residues. V was pared by 4 bases and J by 10 bases, with 7 bases of the junction left unmatched. CDR3 sequence: CASSTTGEGSPLHF. The CDR3 DNA follows: TGTGCCAGCAGCACGACAGGGGAGGGGTCACCCCTCCACTTT.

This chain joins TRBV7-9 and TRBJ1-4; D not certain. V shed 6 bases and J shed 5 bases, with 13 bases lying between them. This CDR3 has 14 amino acids. Germline V gives CDR1 SEHNR, CDR2 FQNEAQ (reference sequence). The CDR3 bases are TGTGCCAGCAGTTCCGACCCGGGGAATGAAAAACTGTTTTTT. The encoded protein is CASSSDPGNEKLFF.

CDR3 nucleotides: TGCGCCAGCAGCTTGGGAGCGGGAGGGGGCCACGAGCAGTACTTC. Translated: CASSLGAGGGHEQYF. This chain connects TRBV5-1 to TRBJ2-7, with 10 positions matching TRBD2. Germline V CDR1 and CDR2: SGHRS, YFSETQ. J lost 5 bases, V lost 0 bases, and 5 bases had no gene match. The CDR3 contains 15 residues.

This clone was picked up one time. The rearrangement links TRBV19 to TRBJ2-1; the match to TRBD1 covers 9 bases. CDR1 and CDR2 (germline): LNHDA, SQIVND (reference sequence). Trimming at V came to 3 bases and at J to 7 bases, leaving 10 bases not matched to a gene. The CDR3 covers 16 residues. CDR3 DNA: TGTGCCAGTAGTATGACCGGGACAGGGATTCGGAATGAGCAGTTCTTC. Protein sequence: CASSMTGTGIRNEQFF. Based on the CDR3 plus reference TRBV19 and TRBJ2-1, the full variable domain is DGGITQSPKYLFRKEGQNVTLSCEQNLNHDAMYWYRQDPGQGLRLIYYSQIVNDFQKGDIAEGYSVSREKKESFPLTVTSAQKNPTAFYLCASSMTGTGIRNEQFFGPGTRLTVL.

This sequence joins TRBV19 and TRBJ1-2; 12 nucleotides agree with TRBD1. Trimming took 9 bases from V and 7 from J; bases not matched to a gene: 6. CDR1 and CDR2 (germline): LNHDA, SQIVND (reference sequence). CDR3 length equals 13 residues. The CDR3 reads CASARDRGLGYTF. CDR3 DNA: TGTGCCAGCGCCCGGGACAGGGGGCTTGGCTACACCTTC.

This chain joins TRBV19 and TRBJ2-3, with 7 bases that match TRBD1. Germline V lookup: CDR1 LNHDA, CDR2 SQIVND (reference sequence). V shed 1 base, J shed 3 bases, and the junction held 1 base outside the gene matches. The CDR3 is 14 residues long. CDR3 sequence (DNA): TGTGCCAGTAGTATAGGGGGACAGACAGATACGCAGTATTTT. This codes for CASSIGGQTDTQYF. The full variable domain, rest sourced from reference TRBV19 and TRBJ2-3, is DGGITQSPKYLFRKEGQNVTLSCEQNLNHDAMYWYRQDPGQGLRLIYYSQIVNDFQKGDIAEGYSVSREKKESFPLTVTSAQKNPTAFYLCASSIGGQTDTQYFGPGTRLTVL.

V usage is TRBV28 and J usage is TRBJ1-1; 7 bases map to TRBD1. The CDR3 extends over 14 amino acids. J lost 1 base, V lost 6 bases, and 5 bases had no gene match. CDR1 MDHEN and CDR2 SYDVKM come from the germline V gene. DNA for the CDR3: TGTGCCAGCAGGCGACAGGGAGCGAACACTGAAGCTTTCTTT. This gives the protein CASRRQGANTEAFF.

The chain has TRBV7-6 and TRBJ2-5; 7 nucleotides agree with TRBD2. Germline V CDR1 and CDR2: SGHVS, FNYEAQ. V lost 3 bases to trimming and J lost 5 bases; unmatched junction nucleotides: 6. The CDR3 runs 14 residues. CDR3 protein: CASSLGREEETQYF. DNA for the CDR3: TGTGCCAGCAGCTTGGGGAGGGAGGAGGAGACCCAGTACTTC. Based on the CDR3 plus reference TRBV7-6 and TRBJ2-5, the full variable domain is GAGVSQSPRYKVTKRGQDVALRCDPISGHVSLYWYRQALGQGPEFLTYFNYEAQQDKSGLPNDRFSAERPEGSISTLTIQRTEQRDSAMYRCASSLGREEETQYFGPGTRLLVL.

The chain joins TRBV7-6 to TRBJ2-3; maybe TRBD2 (5 bases). The CDR3 covers 15 residues. Trimming took off 5 bases at V and 4 bases at J, with 16 bases between the two ends. Germline CDR1 is SGHVS and CDR2 is FNYEAQ. The CDR3 is CASSQADLAADTQYF. In DNA form, the CDR3 reads TGTGCCAGCAGCCAGGCCGATCTAGCCGCAGATACGCAGTATTTT.

The chain has TRBV7-6 and TRBJ1-5, with 7 bases fitting TRBD1. Germline CDR1 reads SGHVS; CDR2 reads FNYEAQ. The CDR3 is made up of 14 amino acids. Trimming removed 5 bases from V and 7 bases from J; junction bases left unmatched: 8. The CDR3 sequence is CASSQGGLGQPQHF. CDR3 DNA: TGTGCCAGCAGCCAGGGGGGTTTGGGGCAGCCCCAGCATTTT.

This chain connects TRBV19 to TRBJ2-1; 7 bases are a match to TRBD2. The CDR3 has 15 residues. The junction had 5 bases not matched to a gene; V was cut back by 3 bases and J by 3 bases. The germline gives CDR1 LNHDA, CDR2 SQIVND (reference sequence). The CDR3 reads CASSIGTILYNEQFF. The CDR3 DNA is TGTGCCAGTAGTATCGGGACTATCCTCTACAATGAGCAGTTCTTC.

J is TRBJ1-5 and V is TRBV6-5; TRBD1 matches 8 bases. The CDR3 extends over 14 amino acids. Per the germline V gene, CDR1 is MNHEY and CDR2 is SVGAGI. J gave up 4 bases and V 6 bases, and 5 bases lay outside the gene matches. The DNA of the CDR3 is TGTGCCAGCAGGAGACAGGGGACTAATCAGCCCCAGCATTTT. Translated, it gives CASRRQGTNQPQHF.

This clone was observed once. This sequence joins TRBV4-2 and TRBJ2-1, with D perhaps matching TRBD2 (5 bases). CDR1 LGHNA and CDR2 YNFKEQ come from the germline V gene. This CDR3 is built from 15 residues. Trimming shortened V by 1 base and J by 5 bases, and 12 bases separated the two germline ends. CDR3: CASSQGLAFDNEQFF. In nucleotides, the CDR3 is TGTGCCAGCAGCCAAGGTCTAGCCTTCGACAATGAGCAGTTCTTC.

The rearrangement links TRBV27 to TRBJ2-3; D call uncertain. CDR3 length: 17 amino acids. Trimming pared 6 bases from V and 0 bases from J, leaving 19 bases between. Per the germline V gene, CDR1 is MNHEY and CDR2 is SMNVEV (reference sequence). CDR3 nucleotide sequence: TGTGCCAGCAGCCGTTCCCAGTTAAAATTTAGCACAGATACGCAGTATTTT. Encoded protein: CASSRSQLKFSTDTQYF.

A few counts support this clone. The chain is built from TRBV2 and TRBJ2-2; D is perhaps TRBD2 (7 bases). Germline CDR1 and CDR2: SNHLY and FYNNEI. Trimming cost V 4 bases and J 4 bases, with 16 bases left between them. The CDR3 has 16 amino acids. The CDR3 nucleotides read TGTGCCAGCAGTGTTTCGGGGGGCGTGGGCACCGGGGAGCTGTTTTTT. It translates to CASSVSGGVGTGELFF.

This rearrangement joins TRBV28 to TRBJ1-5, with TRBD1 as a possible D gene (6 bases). In germline, CDR1 is MDHEN, CDR2 SYDVKM. There are 14 residues in the CDR3. V lost 8 bases and J lost 4, with 15 bases in between. The CDR3 sequence is CASFPGTSNQPQHF. In nucleotides, the CDR3 is TGTGCCAGCTTCCCCGGGACATCAAATCAGCCCCAGCATTTT.

The chain is built from TRBV6-5 and TRBJ2-7, with TRBD2 matching 11 bases. The CDR3 extends over 16 amino acids. The germline V gene encodes CDR1 MNHEY and CDR2 SVGAGI. The V segment lost 4 bases and the J segment 9 bases; nucleotides outside the gene matches: 14. The CDR3 loop reads CASSFPTSGRDWRQYF. CDR3 DNA: TGTGCCAGCAGTTTCCCTACTAGCGGGAGAGATTGGCGGCAGTACTTC.